The 31 T cell receptor beta chains listed next were all sequenced from one sample in a study of T-cell reconstitution after alpha-beta-depleted transplantation in children. The library targeted TCRbeta and was prepared with unique molecular identifiers. MiXCR was run by TCRdb on the PCR reads, yielding one entry per CDR3 protein. The sample lists 580,000 or so distinct CDR3 sequences, under 30% occurring once. The sequences come from PBMCs, mostly from graft donor cells, collected 360 days after TCRalphabeta/CD19-depleted stem cell transplant. These receptors were collected from a boy under two years old who had a stem cell transplant for acute myeloid leukemia, so the T cells may come from the graft donor.

This rearrangement joins TRBV4-3 to TRBJ1-1; TRBD1 might be the D (5 bases). Trimming shortened V by 0 bases and J by 8 bases, and 13 bases separated the two germline ends. The CDR3 is 14 amino acids. Germline assignment: CDR1 LGHNA and CDR2 YSLEER. The CDR3 region has the DNA TGCGCCAGCAGCCAAGATTGGGTGGGGCAAGAAGCTTTCTTT. This translates into CASSQDWVGQEAFF.

V and J are TRBV18 and TRBJ1-6; unclear D gene. The CDR3 spans 15 residues. The germline V gene has CDR1 KGHSH and CDR2 LQKENI. The ends were cut back, 5 bases at V and 5 bases at J, with 13 bases in the middle. DNA for the CDR3: TGTGCCAGCTCATCGCTTTCGAAGGATAATTCACCCCTCCACTTT. Translating gives CASSSLSKDNSPLHF.

This clonotype was found a few times. The V call is TRBV7-2, the J call TRBJ1-2, with D hard to call. The CDR3 consists of 14 residues. Germline V gene sequence: CDR1 SGHTA, CDR2 FQGNSA. V lost 1 base, J lost 3 bases, and 9 bases lay in between. CDR3 bases: TGTGCCAGCAGCTTAGAGGCAGTCTACTATGGCTACACCTTC. It translates to CASSLEAVYYGYTF. Complete variable domain (other parts from reference TRBV7-2 and TRBJ1-2): GAGVSQSPSNKVTEKGKDVELRCDPISGHTALYWYRQSLGQGLEFLIYFQGNSAPDKSGLPSDRFSAERTGGSVSTLTIQRTQQEDSAVYLCASSLEAVYYGYTFGSGTRLTVV.

This clonotype has only a few counts. V usage is TRBV29-1 and J usage is TRBJ1-3, with a weak D call TRBD1 (5 bases). CDR1 SQVTM and CDR2 ANQGSEA come from the germline V gene. The CDR3 covers 10 residues. V lost 3 bases, J lost 14 bases, and 11 bases lay in between. As DNA, the CDR3 is TGCAGCGTTGATACAGGCCCCGTATATTTT. Translation gives CSVDTGPVYF.

This chain links TRBV4-1 with TRBJ1-4; D is unclear. V lost 3 bases, J lost 5 bases, and 10 bases lay in between. Germline V gene lookup returns CDR1 MGHRA and CDR2 YSYEKL. The CDR3 contains 14 residues. CDR3 in DNA: TGCGCCAGCAGCCAGCCCCCCCGGAATGAAAAACTGTTTTTT. This gives the protein CASSQPPRNEKLFF.

This chain links TRBV11-3 with TRBJ2-5; TRBD1 might be the D (6 bases). Germline values: CDR1 SGHNT, CDR2 YENEEA. The CDR3 covers 14 residues. V was clipped by 6 bases and J by 5 bases, with 16 bases between them. The CDR3 sequence: CASRLGRGKETQYF. CDR3 DNA sequence: TGTGCCAGCAGGTTGGGCAGGGGAAAGGAGACCCAGTACTTC.

V and J are TRBV12-3 or TRBV12-4 and TRBJ2-2, with 7 bases that match TRBD1. This CDR3 region has 15 residues. The V and J ends lost 5 bases and 2 bases, in that order; junction bases with no gene match: 5. The CDR3 is CASSLDRLNTGELFF. The CDR3 nucleotides read TGTGCCAGCAGTCTGGACAGGTTAAACACCGGGGAGCTGTTTTTT.

In this sample, this clonotype turned up a few times. This chain connects TRBV20-1 to TRBJ1-5; D gene ambiguous. The CDR3 extends over 13 amino acids. Trimming left V 3 bases short and J 3 bases short, with 9 bases between. Germline CDR1 is DFQATT and CDR2 is SNEGSKA (reference sequence). The DNA of the CDR3 is TGCAGTGCTAGTGACTCCGTCAATCAGCCCCAGCATTTT. This translates into CSASDSVNQPQHF.

The chain carries TRBV29-1 and TRBJ2-3, with 10 bases matching TRBD2. V lost 2 bases to trimming and J lost 2 bases; unmatched junction nucleotides: 13. Germline V CDR1 and CDR2: SQVTM, ANQGSEA. CDR3 length equals 18 residues. Here the CDR3 reads CSVETRKYGLAVTDTQYF. The DNA of the CDR3 is TGCAGCGTTGAAACCCGAAAATACGGACTAGCGGTCACAGATACGCAGTATTTT.

The gene calls are TRBV28 and TRBJ2-1; a weak D match, TRBD1 (6 bases). The CDR3 loop spans 15 amino acids. Trimming stripped 7 bases from V and 0 bases from J, with 13 bases between. In germline, CDR1 is MDHEN, CDR2 SYDVKM. The CDR3 spells CASNHRDTSYNEQFF. The CDR3 DNA reads as TGTGCCAGCAATCACCGGGACACCTCCTACAATGAGCAGTTCTTC.

This clonotype appeared a few times. The chain links TRBV27 to TRBJ2-1, with D uncertain. The germline gives CDR1 MNHEY, CDR2 SMNVEV (reference sequence). The CDR3 sequence is 11 residues long. Trimming cost V 6 bases and J 9 bases, with 9 bases left between them. The CDR3 coding sequence is TGTGCCAGCAGCTCCCTACTTGAGCAGTTCTTC. Translation gives CASSSLLEQFF.

The chain recombines TRBV30 with TRBJ2-7; tentative D call: TRBD2 (7 bases). The CDR3 consists of 15 residues. Germline loops: CDR1 GTSNPN, CDR2 SVGIG (reference sequence). Trimming took off 3 bases at V and 3 bases at J, with 18 bases between the two ends. The CDR3 DNA is TGTGCCTGGAGCCAAGGGCGGGGGCTCTACTACGAGCAGTACTTC. Protein: CAWSQGRGLYYEQYF.

This clonotype was detected ten times or more. V is TRBV12-3 or TRBV12-4 and J is TRBJ2-3, with D unclear. V dropped 4 bases and J dropped 4 bases, with 15 bases sitting between them. The CDR3 runs to 15 residues. The CDR3 coding sequence is TGTGCCAGCAGTTCCCCCCGGCTATCCCCAGATACGCAGTATTTT. Encoded protein: CASSSPRLSPDTQYF.

A single count supports this clonotype. Here the CDR3 DNA reads TGCGCCAGCAGCCAAGATATAGCTACCAGCCTCACAGATACGCAGTATTTT. This codes for CASSQDIATSLTDTQYF. V and J are TRBV4-1 and TRBJ2-3; no definite D call. V lost 0 bases and J 2 bases, leaving 15 bases between the germline ends. The CDR3 consists of 17 residues. Germline values: CDR1 MGHRA, CDR2 YSYEKL.

The rearrangement joins TRBV5-1 to TRBJ2-7; 7 bases fit TRBD1. Looked up from germline, CDR1 is SGHRS and CDR2 is YFSETQ. Losses at the gene ends were 0 bases for V and 7 bases for J; bases not matched to a gene: 10. The CDR3 extends over 15 amino acids. The CDR3 region is CASSLARGSREEQYF. In DNA, the CDR3 is TGCGCCAGCAGCTTGGCCAGGGGGAGCAGGGAAGAGCAGTACTTC. Based on the CDR3 plus reference TRBV5-1 and TRBJ2-7, the full variable domain is KAGVTQTPRYLIKTRGQQVTLSCSPISGHRSVSWYQQTPGQGLQFLFEYFSETQRNKGNFPGRFSGRQFSNSRSEMNVSTLELGDSALYLCASSLARGSREEQYFGPGTRLTVT.

The V gene is TRBV5-1, the J gene TRBJ2-3; the D gene is possibly TRBD1 (6 bases). Germline CDR1 reads SGHRS; CDR2 reads YFSETQ. Deletions cut 4 bases from V and 4 bases from J, with 13 bases between. This CDR3 is built from 14 residues. CDR3 coding DNA: TGCGCCAGCAGCCTCATACAGGGTGCAGATACGCAGTATTTT. Protein sequence: CASSLIQGADTQYF. Full variable domain (rest looked up from reference TRBV5-1 and TRBJ2-3): KAGVTQTPRYLIKTRGQQVTLSCSPISGHRSVSWYQQTPGQGLQFLFEYFSETQRNKGNFPGRFSGRQFSNSRSEMNVSTLELGDSALYLCASSLIQGADTQYFGPGTRLTVL.

The chain has TRBV14 and TRBJ1-6; D remains unclear. Trimming stripped 4 bases from V and 9 bases from J, with 10 bases between. CDR1 and CDR2 from the germline V gene are SGHDN and FVKESK. This CDR3 has 13 residues. The DNA of the CDR3 is TGTGCCAGCAGCCGAGTGGGTGGTTCACCCCTCCACTTT. Translating it yields CASSRVGGSPLHF. Drawing the rest from reference TRBV14 and TRBJ1-6, the complete variable domain is EAGVTQFPSHSVIEKGQTVTLRCDPISGHDNLYWYRRVMGKEIKFLLHFVKESKQDESGMPNNRFLAERTGGTYSTLKVQPAELEDSGVYFCASSRVGGSPLHFGNGTRLTVT.

Only a few counts were recorded for this clonotype. The V and J genes are TRBV20-1 and TRBJ2-7; D might be TRBD2 (7 bases). The length of the CDR3 is 15 residues. Germline values: CDR1 DFQATT, CDR2 SNEGSKA (reference sequence). Trimming pared 0 bases from V and 1 base from J, leaving 13 bases between. CDR3 residues: CSARDQRDTSYEQYV. The CDR3 DNA follows: TGCAGTGCTAGAGATCAGCGGGACACTTCCTACGAGCAGTACGTC.

This clonotype was detected many times. The rearrangement links TRBV7-9 to TRBJ1-3, with unresolved D. The CDR3 totals 14 residues. V was shortened by 4 bases and J by 2 bases, with 9 bases between the two germline ends. Germline CDR1 and CDR2: SEHNR and FQNEAQ (reference sequence). The CDR3 here is CASSSTDTGNTIYF. CDR3 nucleotides: TGTGCCAGCAGCTCGACCGACACTGGAAACACCATATATTTT.

This clonotype was seen many times. The chain carries TRBV10-3 and TRBJ2-1; no clear D. This CDR3 region has 13 residues. With 6 bases removed from V and 1 base from J, the gap between germline ends came to 7 bases. Germline V gene sequence: CDR1 ENHRY, CDR2 SYGVKD. The CDR3: CAISLGSYNEQFF. For the CDR3, the DNA is TGTGCCATCAGCCTAGGGTCCTACAATGAGCAGTTCTTC.

This clonotype was detected a few times. The chain joins TRBV20-1 to TRBJ2-3, with D maybe TRBD2 (5 bases). The germline V gene encodes CDR1 DFQATT and CDR2 SNEGSKA (reference sequence). CDR3 length equals 13 residues. With 5 bases removed from V and 6 bases from J, the gap between germline ends came to 15 bases. Written as DNA, the CDR3 is TGCAGTGCTTTCCCGGACTTGGGGGATACGCAGTATTTT. Translation gives CSAFPDLGDTQYF.

The V gene is TRBV7-2, the J gene TRBJ2-3, with D perhaps matching TRBD2 (5 bases). The germline gives CDR1 SGHTA, CDR2 FQGNSA. Trimming removed 4 bases at V and 3 bases at J, with 14 bases between. The CDR3 is made up of 15 amino acids. The CDR3 DNA sequence: TGTGCCAGCAGCTCTCCCGTGACGGGGACAGATACGCAGTATTTT. Translation: CASSSPVTGTDTQYF.

Only one count was recorded for this clonotype. This chain's CDR3 is CASRRWEDSYEQYF. DNA for the CDR3: TGTGCCAGTCGTCGGTGGGAGGACTCCTACGAGCAGTACTTC. The V gene is TRBV28, the J gene TRBJ2-7; a weak D match, TRBD2 (6 bases). CDR1 and CDR2 (germline): MDHEN, SYDVKM. This CDR3 contains 14 residues. V shed 9 bases and J shed 0 bases, with 15 bases lying between them.

This clonotype has at least ten counts. This chain uses TRBV20-1 with TRBJ2-1, with D perhaps assigned TRBD1 or TRBD2 (5 bases each). The CDR3 runs 19 residues. CDR1 DFQATT and CDR2 SNEGSKA come from the germline V gene (reference sequence). With 1 base removed from V and 1 base from J, the gap between germline ends came to 23 bases. The CDR3 DNA is TGCAGTGCTAGAGTGCCGCCGGGACGTAAGCCCATTTCCTACAATGAGCAGTTCTTC. It translates to CSARVPPGRKPISYNEQFF.

The chain joins TRBV6-5 to TRBJ1-2; TRBD1 matches 8 bases. V shed 2 bases, J shed 5 bases, and the junction held 13 bases outside the gene matches. From germline, CDR1 is MNHEY and CDR2 SVGAGI. CDR3 length equals 17 residues. The CDR3 loop reads CASSYGQGAPLWYGYTF. In DNA, the CDR3 is TGTGCCAGCAGTTACGGGCAGGGGGCCCCTTTGTGGTATGGCTACACCTTC.

This clonotype was seen at least ten times. The chain employs TRBV5-1 and TRBJ1-3, with a weak D call TRBD1 (5 bases). The CDR3 spans 15 residues. CDR1 is SGHRS, CDR2 YFSETQ, per germline. Trimming removed 0 bases at V and 0 bases at J, with 7 bases between. CDR3 sequence: CASSLAGTSGNTIYF. The CDR3 DNA sequence: TGCGCCAGCAGCTTGGCCGGGACCTCTGGAAACACCATATATTTT.

This clonotype was recorded many times. The chain uses TRBV6-5 and TRBJ1-1; D call uncertain. The CDR3 extends over 14 amino acids. Between the trimmed V and J ends, which lost 6 bases and 1 base, there was a span of 12 bases. Looked up from germline, CDR1 is MNHEY and CDR2 is SVGAGI. DNA for the CDR3: TGTGCCAGCAGACGTTATTACCCGAACACTGAAGCTTTCTTT. It translates to CASRRYYPNTEAFF.

This clonotype was recorded at least ten times. The chain employs TRBV12-3 or TRBV12-4 and TRBJ1-1; the D is unclear. The V end lost 6 bases, the J end lost 3 bases, and 17 bases lay between the germline ends. This CDR3 comprises 15 residues. CDR3 in amino acids: CASSKGFTEHTEAFF. In DNA, the CDR3 is TGTGCCAGCAGCAAAGGGTTTACGGAGCACACTGAAGCTTTCTTT.

There are a few counts of this clonotype. The chain is built from TRBV7-2 and TRBJ2-7, with 8 positions matching TRBD1. The CDR3 has 17 amino acids. J was trimmed by 1 base and V by 5 bases; bases with no gene match: 13. Germline CDR1 is SGHTA and CDR2 is FQGNSA. CDR3 DNA: TGTGCCAGCAGCGCCTTGGGGTACAGGGGGGATTCCTACGAGCAGTACTTC. It specifies CASSALGYRGDSYEQYF.

The sample holds a few counts of this clonotype. This chain connects TRBV20-1 to TRBJ1-1, with a weak D call TRBD1 (6 bases). This CDR3 region has 15 residues. CDR1 is DFQATT, CDR2 SNEGSKA, per germline (reference sequence). V was cut by 0 bases and J by 0 bases, with 11 bases left in between. The CDR3, as DNA: TGCAGTGCTAGAGATCCGGGGGCTATGAACACTGAAGCTTTCTTT. Its protein product is CSARDPGAMNTEAFF.

There are many counts of this clonotype. This chain joins TRBV5-1 and TRBJ1-3; possibly TRBD1 for D (5 bases). The CDR3 is 16 amino acids. V was cut by 5 bases and J by 0 bases, with 15 bases left in between. Germline loops: CDR1 SGHRS, CDR2 YFSETQ. CDR3 bases: TGCGCCAGCAGTTCATCTACAGGCCTCTCTGGAAACACCATATATTTT. Translating gives CASSSSTGLSGNTIYF.